Sequencing of this TCR beta chain was carried out in a study of T cell responses to AZD1222 COVID-19 vaccine. Points from the study as a whole: White British ancestry dominated among donors, who included more females, and clonal diversity was possibly underestimated. Spike as a whole was targeted by vaccine-associated CD4 TCRs, dominant at 160-218 and 743-854. Sampling that yielded the repertoires occurred only after the peak T cell response.

Sequencing used immunoSEQ multiplex PCR; TCRdb keeps in-frame clones, though not all of them. The sample includes around 130,000 clones, about 89% of them seen just once. About this clone itself: Its antigen is unidentified.

This CDR3 is built from 12 residues. The germline V gene encodes CDR1 ENHRY and CDR2 SYGVKD. The V gene lost 2 bases and the J gene lost 6 bases, with 7 bases spanning the gap. This clonotype originated in an adult in good health. The sequenced sample was peripheral blood, obtained on day 0 of AZD1222 vaccination. The chain has TRBV10-3 and TRBJ2-5; no clear D. CDR3 sequence (DNA): TGTGCCATCAGTGAGCTGCAACAGACCCAGTACTTC. Its translation: CAISELQQTQYF.